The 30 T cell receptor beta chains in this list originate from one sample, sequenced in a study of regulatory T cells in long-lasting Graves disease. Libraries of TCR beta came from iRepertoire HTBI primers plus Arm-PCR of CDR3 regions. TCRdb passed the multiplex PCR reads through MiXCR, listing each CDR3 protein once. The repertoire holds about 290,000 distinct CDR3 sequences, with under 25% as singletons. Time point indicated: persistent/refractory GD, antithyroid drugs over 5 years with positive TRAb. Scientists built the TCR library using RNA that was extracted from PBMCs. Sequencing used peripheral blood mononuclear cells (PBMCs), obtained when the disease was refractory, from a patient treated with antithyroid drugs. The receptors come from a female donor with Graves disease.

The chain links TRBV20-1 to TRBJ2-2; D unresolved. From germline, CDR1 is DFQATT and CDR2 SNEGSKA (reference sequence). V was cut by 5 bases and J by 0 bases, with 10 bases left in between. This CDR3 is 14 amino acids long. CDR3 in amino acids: CSALYASNTGELFF. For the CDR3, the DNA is TGCAGTGCTCTCTACGCTTCGAACACCGGGGAGCTGTTTTTT.

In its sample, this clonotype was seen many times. DNA for the CDR3: TGTGCCACCACCGCCCAGCGGGAGTACGAGCAGTACTTC. Translation: CATTAQREYEQYF. The chain uses TRBV7-9 and TRBJ2-7; 8 bases align to TRBD2. This CDR3 region has 13 residues. V dropped 10 bases and J dropped 4; count of bases not matched to a gene: 9. CDR1 and CDR2 from the germline V gene are SEHNR and FQNEAQ (reference sequence).

The CDR3 nucleotides read TGTGCCAGCAGCCCGACTAGCGGATGGAATGAGCAGTTCTTC. Translating gives CASSPTSGWNEQFF. The gene calls are TRBV7-2 and TRBJ2-1; 9 nucleotides match TRBD2. The germline V gene has CDR1 SGHTA and CDR2 FQGNSA. V shed 5 bases, J shed 7 bases, and the junction held 6 bases outside the gene matches. CDR3 length: 14 residues.

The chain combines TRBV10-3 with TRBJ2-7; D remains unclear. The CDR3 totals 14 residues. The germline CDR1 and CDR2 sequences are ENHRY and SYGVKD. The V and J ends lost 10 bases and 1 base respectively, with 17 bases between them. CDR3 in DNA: TGTGCCACTACCCATGTTGACGCATCCTACGAGCAGTACTTC. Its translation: CATTHVDASYEQYF.

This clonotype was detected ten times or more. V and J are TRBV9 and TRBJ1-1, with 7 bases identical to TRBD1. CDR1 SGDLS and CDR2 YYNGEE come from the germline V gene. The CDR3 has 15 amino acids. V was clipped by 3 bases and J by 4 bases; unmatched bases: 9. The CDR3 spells CASSAYQGDGTEAFF. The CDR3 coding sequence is TGTGCCAGCAGCGCCTATCAGGGGGACGGCACTGAAGCTTTCTTT.

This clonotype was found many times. The CDR3 loop reads CASIGDRGSLNSYEQYF. The CDR3 DNA is TGTGCCAGCATCGGGGACAGGGGTTCACTGAACTCCTACGAGCAGTACTTC. The chain is built from TRBV28 and TRBJ2-7, with 10 bases fitting TRBD1. The germline CDR1 and CDR2 sequences are MDHEN and SYDVKM. The CDR3 spans 17 residues. With 7 bases clipped from V and 0 bases from J, the junction kept 12 bases outside the gene matches. The entire variable domain, with the rest obtained from reference TRBV28 and TRBJ2-7, is as follows: DVKVTQSSRYLVKRTGEKVFLECVQDMDHENMFWYRQDPGLGLRLIYFSYDVKMKEKGDIPEGYSVSREKKERFSLILESASTNQTSMYLCASIGDRGSLNSYEQYFGPGTRLTVT.

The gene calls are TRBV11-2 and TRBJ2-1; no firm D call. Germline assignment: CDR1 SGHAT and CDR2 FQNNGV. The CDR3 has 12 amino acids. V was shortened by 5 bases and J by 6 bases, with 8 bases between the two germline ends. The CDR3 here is CASSPFSNEQFF. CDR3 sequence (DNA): TGTGCCAGCAGCCCCTTCTCCAATGAGCAGTTCTTC.

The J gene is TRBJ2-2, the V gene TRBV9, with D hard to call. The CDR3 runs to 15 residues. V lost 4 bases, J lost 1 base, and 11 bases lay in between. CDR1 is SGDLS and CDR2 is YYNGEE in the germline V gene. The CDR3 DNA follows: TGTGCCAGCAGCTCCCGTCGACGGAACACCGGGGAGCTGTTTTTT. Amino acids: CASSSRRRNTGELFF.

This CDR3 is CASSLASSGGFSYNEQFF. Written as DNA, the CDR3 is TGTGCCAGCAGCTTAGCGTCTAGCGGGGGGTTCTCCTACAATGAGCAGTTCTTC. The rearrangement links TRBV11-2 to TRBJ2-1; TRBD2 matches at 11 bases. After removal of 1 base from V and 0 bases from J, the junction contained 5 bases not matched to a gene. The CDR3 length is 18 residues. Germline-derived CDR1 and CDR2 are SGHAT and FQNNGV.

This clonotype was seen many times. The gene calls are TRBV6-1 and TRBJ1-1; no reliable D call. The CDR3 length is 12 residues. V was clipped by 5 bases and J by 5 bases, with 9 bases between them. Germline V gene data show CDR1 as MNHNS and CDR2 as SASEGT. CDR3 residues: CASSHGGTEAFF. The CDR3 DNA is TGTGCCAGCAGTCACGGAGGAACTGAAGCTTTCTTT.

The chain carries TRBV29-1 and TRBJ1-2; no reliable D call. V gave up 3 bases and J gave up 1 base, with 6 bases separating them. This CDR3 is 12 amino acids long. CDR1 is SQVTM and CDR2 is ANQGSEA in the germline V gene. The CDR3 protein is CSVEHHNYGYTF. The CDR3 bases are TGCAGCGTTGAGCACCATAACTATGGCTACACCTTC.

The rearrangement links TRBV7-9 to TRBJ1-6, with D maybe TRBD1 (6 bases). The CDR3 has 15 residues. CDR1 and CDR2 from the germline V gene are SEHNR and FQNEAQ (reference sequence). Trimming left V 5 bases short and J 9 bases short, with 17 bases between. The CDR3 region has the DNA TGTGCCAGCAGCACCAGTGGGGGCCGTGGTTCACCCCTCCACTTT. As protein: CASSTSGGRGSPLHF.

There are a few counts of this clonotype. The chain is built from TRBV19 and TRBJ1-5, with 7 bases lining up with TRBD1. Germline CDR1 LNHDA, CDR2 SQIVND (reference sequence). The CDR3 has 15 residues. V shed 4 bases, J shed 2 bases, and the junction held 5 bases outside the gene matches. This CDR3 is CASSKGTVGNQPQHF. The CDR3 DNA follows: TGTGCCAGTAGTAAGGGGACAGTTGGCAATCAGCCCCAGCATTTT.

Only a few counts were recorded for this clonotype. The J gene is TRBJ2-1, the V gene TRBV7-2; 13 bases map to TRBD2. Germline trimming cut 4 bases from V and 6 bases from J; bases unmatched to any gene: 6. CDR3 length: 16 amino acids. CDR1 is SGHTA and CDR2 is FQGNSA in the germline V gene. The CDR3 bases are TGTGCCAGCAGCTCCACCGGACTAGCGGGGGCCAATGAGCAGTTCTTC. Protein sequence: CASSSTGLAGANEQFF.

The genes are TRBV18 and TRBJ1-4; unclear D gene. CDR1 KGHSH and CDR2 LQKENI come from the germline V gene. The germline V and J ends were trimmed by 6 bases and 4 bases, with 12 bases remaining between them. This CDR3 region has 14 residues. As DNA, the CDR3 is TGTGCCAGCTCCCCGAGGAGAGATAATGAAAAACTGTTTTTT. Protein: CASSPRRDNEKLFF. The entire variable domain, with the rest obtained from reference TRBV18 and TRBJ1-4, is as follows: NAGVMQNPRHLVRRRGQEARLRCSPMKGHSHVYWYRQLPEEGLKFMVYLQKENIIDESGMPKERFSAEFPKEGPSILRIQQVVRGDSAAYFCASSPRRDNEKLFFGSGTQLSVL.

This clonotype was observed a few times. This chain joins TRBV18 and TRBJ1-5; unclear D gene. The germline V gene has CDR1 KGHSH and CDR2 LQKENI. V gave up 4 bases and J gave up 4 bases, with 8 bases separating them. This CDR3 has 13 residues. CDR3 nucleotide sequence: TGTGCCAGCTCACGAGGGCAGAATCAGCCCCAGCATTTT. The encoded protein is CASSRGQNQPQHF.

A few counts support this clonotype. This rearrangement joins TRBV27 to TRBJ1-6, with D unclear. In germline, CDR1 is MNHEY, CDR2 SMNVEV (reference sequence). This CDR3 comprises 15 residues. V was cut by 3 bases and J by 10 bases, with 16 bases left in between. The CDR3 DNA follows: TGTGCCAGCAGTTTCTCGGCGGGAATCGGGTCACCCCTCCACTTT. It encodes CASSFSAGIGSPLHF.

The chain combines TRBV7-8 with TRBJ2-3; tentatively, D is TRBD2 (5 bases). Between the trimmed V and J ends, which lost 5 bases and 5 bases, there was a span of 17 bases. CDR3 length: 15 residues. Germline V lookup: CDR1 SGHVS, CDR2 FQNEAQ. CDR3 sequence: CASSPPREIVDTQYF. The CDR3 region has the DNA TGTGCCAGCAGCCCCCCCCGGGAAATAGTAGATACGCAGTATTTT. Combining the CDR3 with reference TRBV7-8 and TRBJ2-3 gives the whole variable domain GAGVSQSPRYKVAKRGQDVALRCDPISGHVSLFWYQQALGQGPEFLTYFQNEAQLDKSGLPSDRFFAERPEGSVSTLKIQRTQQEDSAVYLCASSPPREIVDTQYFGPGTRLTVL.

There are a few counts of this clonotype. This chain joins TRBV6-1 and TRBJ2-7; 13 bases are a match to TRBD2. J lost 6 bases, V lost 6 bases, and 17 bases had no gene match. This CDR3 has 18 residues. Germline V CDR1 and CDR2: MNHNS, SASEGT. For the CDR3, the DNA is TGTGCCAGCAGAAGACTAGCGGGAGGCCAAACGCCCCAATTCGAGCAGTACTTC. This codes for CASRRLAGGQTPQFEQYF.

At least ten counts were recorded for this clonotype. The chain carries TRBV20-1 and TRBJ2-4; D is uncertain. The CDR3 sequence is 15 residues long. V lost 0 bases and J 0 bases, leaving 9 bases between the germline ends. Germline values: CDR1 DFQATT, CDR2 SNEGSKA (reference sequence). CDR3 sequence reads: CSARDLRLAKNIQYF. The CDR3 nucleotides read TGCAGTGCTAGAGATCTGCGGCTAGCCAAAAACATTCAGTACTTC.

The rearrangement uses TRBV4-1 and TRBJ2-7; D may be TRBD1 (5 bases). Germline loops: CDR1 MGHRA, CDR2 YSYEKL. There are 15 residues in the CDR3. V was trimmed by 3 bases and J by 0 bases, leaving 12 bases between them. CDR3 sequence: CASSQRQTHSYEQYF. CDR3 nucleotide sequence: TGCGCCAGCAGCCAGAGACAGACCCACTCCTACGAGCAGTACTTC.

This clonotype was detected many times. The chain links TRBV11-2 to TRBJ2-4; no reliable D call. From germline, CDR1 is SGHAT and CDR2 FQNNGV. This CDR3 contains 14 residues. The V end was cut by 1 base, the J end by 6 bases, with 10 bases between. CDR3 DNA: TGTGCCAGCAGCTTAGCTGGGATCGGAAACATTCAGTACTTC. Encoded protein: CASSLAGIGNIQYF.

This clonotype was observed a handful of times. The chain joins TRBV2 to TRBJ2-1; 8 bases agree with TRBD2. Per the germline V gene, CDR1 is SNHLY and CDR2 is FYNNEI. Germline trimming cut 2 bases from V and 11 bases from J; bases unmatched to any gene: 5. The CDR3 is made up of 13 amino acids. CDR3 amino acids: CASSELAGIQQFF. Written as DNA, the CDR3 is TGTGCCAGCAGTGAATTAGCGGGGATACAGCAGTTCTTC.

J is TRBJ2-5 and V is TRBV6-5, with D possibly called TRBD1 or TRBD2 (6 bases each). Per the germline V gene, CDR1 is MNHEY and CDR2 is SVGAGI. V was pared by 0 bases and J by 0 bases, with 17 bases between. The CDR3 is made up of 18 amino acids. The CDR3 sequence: CASSYSSPGGGYQETQYF. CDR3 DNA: TGTGCCAGCAGTTACTCGAGTCCAGGAGGGGGGTACCAAGAGACCCAGTACTTC.

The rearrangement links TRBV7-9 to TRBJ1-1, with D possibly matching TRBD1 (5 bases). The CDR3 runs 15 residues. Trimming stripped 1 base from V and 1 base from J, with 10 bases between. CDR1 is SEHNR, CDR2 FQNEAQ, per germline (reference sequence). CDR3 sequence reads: CASSLDSGPNTEAFF. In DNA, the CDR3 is TGTGCCAGCAGCTTAGATTCGGGGCCGAACACTGAAGCTTTCTTT.

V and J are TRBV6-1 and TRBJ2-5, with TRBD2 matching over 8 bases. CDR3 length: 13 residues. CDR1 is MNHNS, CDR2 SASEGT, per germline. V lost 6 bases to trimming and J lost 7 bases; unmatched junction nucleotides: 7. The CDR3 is CASSRGGVVTQYF. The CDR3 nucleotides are TGTGCCAGCAGCCGGGGGGGGGTGGTGACCCAGTACTTC.

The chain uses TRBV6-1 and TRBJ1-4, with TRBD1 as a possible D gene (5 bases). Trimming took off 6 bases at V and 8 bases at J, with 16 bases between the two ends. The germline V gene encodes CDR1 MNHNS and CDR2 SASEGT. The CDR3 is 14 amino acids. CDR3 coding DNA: TGTGCCAGCAGGTGGGAAGGGGTGGGCGAAAAACTGTTTTTT. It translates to CASRWEGVGEKLFF.

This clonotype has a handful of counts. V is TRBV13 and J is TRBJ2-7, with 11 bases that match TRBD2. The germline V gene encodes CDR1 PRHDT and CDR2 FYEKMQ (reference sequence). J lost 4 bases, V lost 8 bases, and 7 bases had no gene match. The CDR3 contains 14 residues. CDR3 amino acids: CASSAGTSGYEQYF. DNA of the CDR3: TGTGCCAGCTCCGCCGGGACTAGCGGTTACGAGCAGTACTTC. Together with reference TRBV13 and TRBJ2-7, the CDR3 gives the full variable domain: AAGVIQSPRHLIKEKRETATLKCYPIPRHDTVYWYQQGPGQDPQFLISFYEKMQSDKGSIPDRFSAQQFSDYHSELNMSSLELGDSALYFCASSAGTSGYEQYFGPGTRLTVT.

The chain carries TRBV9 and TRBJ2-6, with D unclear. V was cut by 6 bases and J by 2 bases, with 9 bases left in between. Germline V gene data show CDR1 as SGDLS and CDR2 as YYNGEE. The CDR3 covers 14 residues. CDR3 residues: CASKRQAGANVLTF. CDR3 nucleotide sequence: TGTGCCAGCAAACGGCAGGCTGGGGCCAACGTCCTGACTTTC.

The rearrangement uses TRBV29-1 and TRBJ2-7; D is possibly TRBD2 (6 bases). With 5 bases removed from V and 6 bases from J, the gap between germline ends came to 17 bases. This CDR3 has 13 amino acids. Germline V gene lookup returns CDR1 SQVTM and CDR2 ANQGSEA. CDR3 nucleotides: TGCAGCGTTAGGTTCCTGGACTACGGCGAGCAGTACTTC. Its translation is CSVRFLDYGEQYF.